This T cell receptor beta chain is drawn from a study of beta chain features in type 1 diabetes. Study-level findings and limits: In every one of the four CD4+ subsets, TCRB CDR3s were moderately but significantly shorter in Type 1 diabetes patients.

CDR3 length: 15 residues. Germline CDR1 and CDR2: MDHEN and SYDVKM. Trimming stripped 8 bases from V and 3 bases from J, with 17 bases between. In this sample, this clone turned up many times. Its matching antigen is unknown. Every isolated RNA sample was fully reverse transcribed, so sequencing captured expressed TCRB transcripts. The method was immunoSEQ multiplex PCR; TCRdb's version includes in-frame clones alone and lacks a portion of them. This sample has about 150,000 clones, with 7% to 9% found just once. This TCR was sampled from a man between 18 and 29 years old with type 1 diabetes. The chain employs TRBV28 and TRBJ1-5; possibly TRBD1 for D (5 bases). The sequencing input was central memory CD4+ T cells from blood. The CDR3 protein is CASYHAGRDNQPQHF. The DNA of the CDR3 is TGTGCCAGCTATCATGCAGGGAGGGACAATCAGCCCCAGCATTTT.